The 18 T cell receptor beta chains reported below all come from one sample, sequenced in a study of shared clonotypes between healthy human individuals. Clones were read by immunoSEQ multiplex PCR, and TCRdb kept only the in-frame ones, dropping some. Altogether more than 2 million clones are present, 90% to 97% being singletons, with the ten largest covering roughly 0.13%. Sequencing used naive CD4+ T cells sorted from blood. Subset specified: CD45RA+ positively selected. The receptors stem from a man between 18 and 29 years old in good health.

The gene calls are TRBV5-8 and TRBJ2-5; 8 bases agree with TRBD1. V lost 2 bases and J lost 2; bases outside the gene matches: 8. The germline V gene encodes CDR1 SGHTS and CDR2 YDEGEE. The CDR3 is 16 residues long. As DNA, the CDR3 is TGTGCCAGCAGCTTAGGGCGATGGACAGGGCAAGAGACCCAGTACTTC. Protein product: CASSLGRWTGQETQYF.

The chain uses TRBV5-6 and TRBJ2-3; the D is unclear. Germline V gene lookup returns CDR1 SGHDT and CDR2 YYEEEE. Trimming took off 4 bases at V and 4 bases at J, with 16 bases between the two ends. This CDR3 is 15 amino acids long. As DNA, the CDR3 is TGTGCCAGCAGCCTCGGCTCAGGAAAGTCAGATACGCAGTATTTT. Its translation: CASSLGSGKSDTQYF.

The chain is built from TRBV7-2 and TRBJ2-1, with TRBD2 identical over 9 bases. The V and J ends lost 1 base and 6 bases, in that order; junction bases with no gene match: 4. This CDR3 has 15 residues. The germline CDR1 and CDR2 sequences are SGHTA and FQGNSA. The CDR3 DNA sequence: TGTGCCAGCAGCTTAGGCGGGAGGGCCGTCAATGAGCAGTTCTTC. Translation gives CASSLGGRAVNEQFF.

The gene calls are TRBV18 and TRBJ1-4, with D uncertain. V was clipped by 4 bases and J by 3 bases, with 6 bases between them. CDR3 size: 13 residues. The germline gives CDR1 KGHSH, CDR2 LQKENI. The CDR3 sequence: CASSLYSNEKLFF. The CDR3 DNA sequence: TGTGCCAGCTCACTTTACTCTAATGAAAAACTGTTTTTT. Variable domain in full (rest from reference TRBV18 and TRBJ1-4): NAGVMQNPRHLVRRRGQEARLRCSPMKGHSHVYWYRQLPEEGLKFMVYLQKENIIDESGMPKERFSAEFPKEGPSILRIQQVVRGDSAAYFCASSLYSNEKLFFGSGTQLSVL.

In this sample, this clone turned up a few times. J is TRBJ1-1 and V is TRBV30; unclear D gene. Trimming shortened V by 0 bases and J by 1 base, and 6 bases separated the two germline ends. CDR1 is GTSNPN and CDR2 is SVGIG in the germline V gene (reference sequence). CDR3 length: 13 residues. The DNA for the CDR3 is TGTGCCTGGAGTGTAATGGGGAACACTGAAGCTTTCTTT. Amino acids: CAWSVMGNTEAFF. Full variable domain (rest looked up from reference TRBV30 and TRBJ1-1): SQTIHQWPATLVQPVGSPLSLECTVEGTSNPNLYWYRQAAGRGLQLLFYSVGIGQISSEVPQNLSASRPQDRQFILSSKKLLLSDSGFYLCAWSVMGNTEAFFGQGTRLTVV.

This rearrangement joins TRBV30 to TRBJ2-4; D is unresolved. The V gene's germline CDR1 is GTSNPN and CDR2 SVGIG (reference sequence). CDR3 length: 12 amino acids. V was trimmed by 2 bases and J by 7 bases, leaving 9 bases between them. Here the CDR3 DNA reads TGTGCCTGGAGTCCAGTTTTCAACATTCAGTACTTC. The encoded protein is CAWSPVFNIQYF.

With respect to this clone: Additional DNA sequences in this sample encode the identical CDR3. The chain carries TRBV5-1 and TRBJ2-5; D gene unclear. This CDR3 spans 14 amino acids. Germline V gives CDR1 SGHRS, CDR2 YFSETQ. V lost 0 bases to trimming and J lost 4 bases, with 10 bases between them. This chain's CDR3 is CASSLVGFGETQYF. As DNA, the CDR3 is TGCGCCAGCAGCTTGGTGGGGTTTGGAGAGACCCAGTACTTC.

The chain couples TRBV6-1 to TRBJ1-6; 9 nucleotides match TRBD1. CDR1 and CDR2 from the germline V gene are MNHNS and SASEGT. With 2 bases clipped from V and 6 bases from J, the junction kept 8 bases outside the gene matches. This CDR3 contains 17 residues. The CDR3 DNA reads as TGTGCCAGCAGTGAACTCCCGCGGGGACAGGGTAATTCACCCCTCCACTTT. Its translation: CASSELPRGQGNSPLHF.

As to this clone: The same CDR3 also results from other DNA sequences found in this sample. This sequence joins TRBV20-1 and TRBJ2-1; D possibly corresponds to TRBD2 (5 bases). CDR1 is DFQATT and CDR2 is SNEGSKA in the germline V gene (reference sequence). V shed 3 bases and J shed 7 bases, with 7 bases lying between them. This CDR3 has 11 amino acids. The CDR3: CSASLANEQFF. In nucleotides, the CDR3 is TGCAGTGCTAGTCTAGCTAATGAGCAGTTCTTC.

This clone appeared once. CDR3 sequence (DNA): TGTGCCAGCAATAAACAGGGGAGCTATGGCTACACCTTC. This encodes CASNKQGSYGYTF. This chain joins TRBV6-6 and TRBJ1-2, with 7 bases aligning to TRBD1. The length of the CDR3 is 13 residues. V trimming: 7 bases; J trimming: 4 bases; junction bases outside the gene matches: 6. The germline V gene has CDR1 MNHNY and CDR2 SVGAGI (reference sequence).

This chain connects TRBV18 to TRBJ2-7, with 12 bases that match TRBD1. The CDR3 is 15 residues long. V was clipped by 3 bases and J by 7 bases; unmatched bases: 7. Per the germline V gene, CDR1 is KGHSH and CDR2 is LQKENI. CDR3 sequence: CASSPVGTGGWEQYF. Written as DNA, the CDR3 is TGTGCCAGCTCACCTGTCGGGACAGGGGGCTGGGAGCAGTACTTC.

This chain joins TRBV10-3 and TRBJ2-2; 7 bases are shared with TRBD1. Germline assignment: CDR1 ENHRY and CDR2 SYGVKD. The length of the CDR3 is 14 residues. V dropped 3 bases and J dropped 6; count of bases not matched to a gene: 4. Here the CDR3 DNA reads TGTGCCATCAGTGAAGGGGGCAACGCCGGGGAGCTGTTTTTT. Translating it yields CAISEGGNAGELFF.

This chain's CDR3 is CASSLADSNGYTF. CDR3 bases: TGTGCCAGCAGCTTAGCCGACAGTAATGGCTACACCTTC. The V gene is TRBV7-9, the J gene TRBJ1-2, with a possible D match to TRBD1 (5 bases). CDR3 size: 13 residues. Trimming removed 0 bases at V and 6 bases at J, with 8 bases between. Germline V CDR1 and CDR2: SEHNR, FQNEAQ (reference sequence).

This clone appeared a single time. The V and J genes are TRBV19 and TRBJ2-3, with 7 bases lining up with TRBD2. The trim removed 7 bases at V and 3 bases at J, leaving 10 bases unmatched. This CDR3 spans 15 amino acids. The germline V gene has CDR1 LNHDA and CDR2 SQIVND (reference sequence). The chain's CDR3 is CASTIRGGRTDTQYF. The DNA for the CDR3 is TGTGCCAGTACGATCCGGGGCGGGAGAACAGATACGCAGTATTTT. The whole variable domain, remainder taken from reference TRBV19 and TRBJ2-3, is DGGITQSPKYLFRKEGQNVTLSCEQNLNHDAMYWYRQDPGQGLRLIYYSQIVNDFQKGDIAEGYSVSREKKESFPLTVTSAQKNPTAFYLCASTIRGGRTDTQYFGPGTRLTVL.

The gene calls are TRBV7-9 and TRBJ2-3, with D possibly being TRBD1 (5 bases). Germline CDR1 is SEHNR and CDR2 is FQNEAQ (reference sequence). The CDR3 spans 15 residues. Trimming removed 5 bases from V and 2 bases from J, with 14 bases in between. CDR3 residues: CASSPLDRFTDTQYF. DNA of the CDR3: TGTGCCAGCAGCCCCCTCGACAGATTCACAGATACGCAGTATTTT.

The chain uses TRBV7-8 and TRBJ2-7, with D perhaps matching TRBD1 or TRBD2 (5 bases each). V dropped 5 bases and J dropped 0 bases, with 11 bases sitting between them. Germline CDR1 reads SGHVS; CDR2 reads FQNEAQ. This CDR3 has 14 residues. The DNA for the CDR3 is TGTGCCAGCAGCCCCGGGGCTCCCTCCTACGAGCAGTACTTC. This translates into CASSPGAPSYEQYF.

The gene calls are TRBV9 and TRBJ1-1, with no clear D. V was pared by 4 bases and J by 1 base, with 5 bases between. This CDR3 comprises 12 residues. Germline V lookup: CDR1 SGDLS, CDR2 YYNGEE. CDR3 sequence: CASSRENTEAFF. In DNA form, the CDR3 reads TGTGCCAGCAGCCGAGAGAACACTGAAGCTTTCTTT.

In its sample, this clone was seen once. This sequence joins TRBV2 and TRBJ1-1; D gene uncertain. This CDR3 contains 13 residues. Trimming pared 3 bases from V and 7 bases from J, leaving 12 bases between. Germline values: CDR1 SNHLY, CDR2 FYNNEI. The CDR3 loop reads CASSDPVRGEAFF. CDR3 sequence (DNA): TGTGCCAGCAGTGACCCCGTGCGGGGTGAAGCTTTCTTT.